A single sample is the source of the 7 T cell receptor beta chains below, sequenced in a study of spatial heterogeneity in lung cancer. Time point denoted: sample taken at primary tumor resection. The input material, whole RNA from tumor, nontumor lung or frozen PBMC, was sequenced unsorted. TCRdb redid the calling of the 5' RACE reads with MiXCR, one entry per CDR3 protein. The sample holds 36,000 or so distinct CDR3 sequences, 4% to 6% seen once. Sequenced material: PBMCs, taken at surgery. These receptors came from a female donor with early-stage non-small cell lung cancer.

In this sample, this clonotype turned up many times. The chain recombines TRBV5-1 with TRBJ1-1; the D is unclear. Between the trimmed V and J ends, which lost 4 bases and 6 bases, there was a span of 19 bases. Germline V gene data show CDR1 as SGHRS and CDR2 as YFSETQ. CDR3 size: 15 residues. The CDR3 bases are TGCGCCAGCAGCCCGGTGGGTAGTCCATGGCCTGAAGCTTTCTTT. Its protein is CASSPVGSPWPEAFF.

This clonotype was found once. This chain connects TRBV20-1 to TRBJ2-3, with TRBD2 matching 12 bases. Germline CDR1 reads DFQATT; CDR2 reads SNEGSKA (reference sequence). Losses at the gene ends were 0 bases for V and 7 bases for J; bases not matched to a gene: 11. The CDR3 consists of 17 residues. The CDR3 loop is CSARDPGLAGTWNTQYF. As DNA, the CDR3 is TGCAGTGCTAGAGATCCCGGACTAGCGGGAACTTGGAATACGCAGTATTTT.

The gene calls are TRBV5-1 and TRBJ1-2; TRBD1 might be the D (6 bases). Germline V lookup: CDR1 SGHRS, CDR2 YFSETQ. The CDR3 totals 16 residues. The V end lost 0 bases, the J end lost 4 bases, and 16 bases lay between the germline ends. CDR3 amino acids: CASSLGSAGGAYGYTF. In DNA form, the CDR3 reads TGCGCCAGCAGCTTGGGGTCCGCCGGGGGCGCCTATGGCTACACCTTC. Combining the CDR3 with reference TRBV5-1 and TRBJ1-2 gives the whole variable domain KAGVTQTPRYLIKTRGQQVTLSCSPISGHRSVSWYQQTPGQGLQFLFEYFSETQRNKGNFPGRFSGRQFSNSRSEMNVSTLELGDSALYLCASSLGSAGGAYGYTFGSGTRLTVV.

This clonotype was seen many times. In DNA form, the CDR3 reads TGTGCTAGTGGTTTGGAGGACACAGATACGCAGTATTTT. Protein sequence: CASGLEDTDTQYF. The J gene is TRBJ2-3, the V gene TRBV12-5; D is uncertain. V lost 1 base to trimming and J lost 2 bases, with 4 bases between them. CDR3 size: 13 residues. Germline loops: CDR1 LGHNT, CDR2 FRNRAP.

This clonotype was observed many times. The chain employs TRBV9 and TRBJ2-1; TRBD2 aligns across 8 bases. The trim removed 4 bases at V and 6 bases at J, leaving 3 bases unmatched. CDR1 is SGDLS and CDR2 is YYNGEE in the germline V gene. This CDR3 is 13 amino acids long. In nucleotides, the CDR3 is TGTGCCAGCAGCCCGACTAGCGCCAATGAGCAGTTCTTC. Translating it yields CASSPTSANEQFF. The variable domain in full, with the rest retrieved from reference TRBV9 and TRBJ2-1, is DSGVTQTPKHLITATGQRVTLRCSPRSGDLSVYWYQQSLDQGLQFLIQYYNGEERAKGNILERFSAQQFPDLHSELNLSSLELGDSALYFCASSPTSANEQFFGPGTRLTVL.

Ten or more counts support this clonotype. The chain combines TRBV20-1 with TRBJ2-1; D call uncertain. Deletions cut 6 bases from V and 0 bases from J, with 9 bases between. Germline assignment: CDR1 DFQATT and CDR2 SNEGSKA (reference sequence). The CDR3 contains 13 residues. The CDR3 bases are TGCAGTGCAAAATACAGCTCCTACAATGAGCAGTTCTTC. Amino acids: CSAKYSSYNEQFF.

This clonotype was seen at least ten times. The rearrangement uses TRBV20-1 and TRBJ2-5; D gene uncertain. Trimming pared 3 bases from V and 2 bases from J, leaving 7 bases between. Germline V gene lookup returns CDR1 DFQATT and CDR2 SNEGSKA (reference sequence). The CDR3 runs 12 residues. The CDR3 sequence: CSASKLQETQYF. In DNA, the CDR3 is TGCAGTGCTAGTAAGCTTCAAGAGACCCAGTACTTC.